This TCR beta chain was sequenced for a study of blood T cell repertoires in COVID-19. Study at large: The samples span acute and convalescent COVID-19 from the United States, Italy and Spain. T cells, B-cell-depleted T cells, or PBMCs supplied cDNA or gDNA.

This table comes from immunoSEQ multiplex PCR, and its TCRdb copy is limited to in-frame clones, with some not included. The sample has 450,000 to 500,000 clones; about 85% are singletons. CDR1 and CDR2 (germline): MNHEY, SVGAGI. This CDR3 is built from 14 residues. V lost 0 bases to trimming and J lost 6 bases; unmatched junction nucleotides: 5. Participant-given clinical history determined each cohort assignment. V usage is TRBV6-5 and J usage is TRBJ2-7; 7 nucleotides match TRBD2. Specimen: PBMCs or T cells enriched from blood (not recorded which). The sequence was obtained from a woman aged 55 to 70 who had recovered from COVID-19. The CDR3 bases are TGTGCCAGCAGTTACTCGGCGGGGGTGAGCGAGCAGTACTTC. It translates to CASSYSAGVSEQYF.